The entry below describes one TCR beta chain. This table comes from immunoSEQ multiplex PCR, and its TCRdb copy is limited to in-frame clones, with some not included. Of more than 90,000 clones in the sample, more than 75% were seen once. The sample belongs to a study of PD-L1 blockade in urothelial cancer. Study overall: Samples came from 3 weeks, at the second dose, and 6 weeks into treatment.

The CDR3 extends over 15 amino acids. Trimming took 4 bases from V and 2 from J; bases not matched to a gene: 4. Germline CDR1 and CDR2: SGHKS and YYEKEE (reference sequence). Time point denoted: pretreatment peripheral blood. Sequenced material: PBMCs, taken around atezolizumab (anti-PD-L1) treatment. This rearrangement joins TRBV5-5 to TRBJ2-2; 8 bases are a match to TRBD1. This TCR came from a man aged 60 to 75 with urothelial cancer. This CDR3 is CASSRDRPNTGELFF. CDR3 DNA: TGTGCCAGCAGCCGGGACAGGCCCAACACCGGGGAGCTGTTTTTT.